Shown below are 26 T cell receptor beta chains from a single sample sequenced in a study of T cells in Graves' hyperthyroidism and ophthalmopathy. The TCR beta CDR3 regions underwent amplification using RNA transcripts as the source. The HTBI primer set was used in a first-round RT-PCR of the TCR CDR3. A single record per CDR3 protein comes from TCRdb applying MiXCR to the multiplex PCR reads. The data show around 420,000 distinct CDR3 sequences, 15% to 19% seen once. Material: blood. Every receptor here comes from a woman aged 18-29 years with Graves' hyperthyroidism.

The chain links TRBV7-2 to TRBJ2-1; 9 nucleotides align to TRBD2. The CDR3 is 16 residues long. V lost 0 bases, J lost 6 bases, and 6 bases stayed unmatched. Germline CDR1 SGHTA, CDR2 FQGNSA. CDR3 sequence reads: CASSLAGLAPLNEQFF. Written as DNA, the CDR3 is TGTGCCAGCAGCTTAGCGGGACTAGCCCCGCTCAATGAGCAGTTCTTC. The entire variable domain, with the rest obtained from reference TRBV7-2 and TRBJ2-1, is as follows: GAGVSQSPSNKVTEKGKDVELRCDPISGHTALYWYRQSLGQGLEFLIYFQGNSAPDKSGLPSDRFSAERTGGSVSTLTIQRTQQEDSAVYLCASSLAGLAPLNEQFFGPGTRLTVL.

The genes are TRBV25-1 and TRBJ1-4, with a possible D match to TRBD1 (6 bases). Looked up from germline, CDR1 is MGHDK and CDR2 is SYGVNS. This CDR3 has 14 residues. V lost 6 bases and J 4 bases, leaving 12 bases between the germline ends. The CDR3 loop is CASSPGTFNEKLFF. The CDR3 region has the DNA TGTGCCAGCAGCCCCGGGACATTTAATGAAAAACTGTTTTTT.

The chain has TRBV7-8 and TRBJ2-6, with D possibly being TRBD1 (6 bases). This CDR3 contains 16 residues. V shed 2 bases and J shed 2 bases, with 10 bases lying between them. Germline V lookup: CDR1 SGHVS, CDR2 FQNEAQ. CDR3 in DNA: TGTGCCAGCAGCTTACATTCAGGGGCTGGGGCCAACGTCCTGACTTTC. Translating gives CASSLHSGAGANVLTF.

This clonotype has just a few counts. The genes are TRBV5-1 and TRBJ2-5; possible D gene TRBD2, 6 bases. The CDR3 length is 15 residues. Germline V gene data show CDR1 as SGHRS and CDR2 as YFSETQ. The ends were cut back, 3 bases at V and 2 bases at J, with 14 bases in the middle. Here the CDR3 DNA reads TGCGCCAGCAGCTGGTTGGGAGGCCGGCAAGAGACCCAGTACTTC. Translated, it gives CASSWLGGRQETQYF.

This clonotype was counted between two and nine times. This chain connects TRBV5-1 to TRBJ2-7; tentative D call: TRBD1 (5 bases). The CDR3 is made up of 13 amino acids. CDR1 is SGHRS and CDR2 is YFSETQ in the germline V gene. The V end was cut by 5 bases, the J end by 5 bases, with 14 bases between. Written as DNA, the CDR3 is TGCGCCAGCAGTCCAGGGTCGATAAACGAGCAGTACTTC. Its protein product is CASSPGSINEQYF.

This clonotype was recorded at least ten times. V and J are TRBV3-1 and TRBJ1-1; D remains unclear. CDR1 LGHDT and CDR2 YNNKEL come from the germline V gene (reference sequence). The CDR3 has 14 residues. V was trimmed by 0 bases and J by 1 base, leaving 6 bases between them. CDR3 amino acids: CASSQDPWNTEAFF. The CDR3 nucleotides are TGTGCCAGCAGCCAAGATCCGTGGAACACTGAAGCTTTCTTT. The full variable domain, completed using reference TRBV3-1 and TRBJ1-1, is DTAVSQTPKYLVTQMGNDKSIKCEQNLGHDTMYWYKQDSKKFLKIMFSYNNKELIINETVPNRFSPKSPDKAHLNLHINSLELGDSAVYFCASSQDPWNTEAFFGQGTRLTVV.

There are many counts of this clonotype. The chain recombines TRBV28 with TRBJ2-7; the match to TRBD2 covers 12 bases. Unmatched junction bases numbered 3, after V lost 6 bases and J lost 3 bases. The CDR3 spans 14 residues. Germline V lookup: CDR1 MDHEN, CDR2 SYDVKM. DNA for the CDR3: TGTGCCAGCAGACCGACTAGCGGGAGCTACGAGCAGTACTTC. It yields the protein CASRPTSGSYEQYF.

This clonotype was detected a few times. This chain connects TRBV6-2 or TRBV6-3 to TRBJ2-3; 14 bases are a match to TRBD2. This CDR3 contains 18 residues. Germline CDR1 is MNHEY and CDR2 is SVGEGT. Trimming took 7 bases from V and 3 from J; bases not matched to a gene: 12. CDR3 nucleotide sequence: TGTGCCAGCACCCAAGAAAGACTAGCGGGGGGGAGTACAGATACGCAGTATTTT. Encoded protein: CASTQERLAGGSTDTQYF.

Many counts were recorded for this clonotype. The rearrangement links TRBV20-1 to TRBJ2-1; TRBD2 aligns across 9 bases. In germline, CDR1 is DFQATT, CDR2 SNEGSKA (reference sequence). The V gene end was trimmed by 4 bases and the J gene end by 4 bases; junction bases not matched to a gene: 5. This CDR3 has 14 residues. CDR3 DNA: TGCAGTGCTATACTAGCGGGCAATTACAATGAGCAGTTCTTC. Translated, it gives CSAILAGNYNEQFF.

This clonotype was counted a few times. The V gene is TRBV5-1, the J gene TRBJ2-2; D unclear. Trimming stripped 0 bases from V and 1 base from J, with 7 bases between. Germline V gene lookup returns CDR1 SGHRS and CDR2 YFSETQ. CDR3 size: 15 residues. In nucleotides, the CDR3 is TGCGCCAGCAGCTTGGGAGAAAGGAACACCGGGGAGCTGTTTTTT. Protein product: CASSLGERNTGELFF. The full variable domain, completed using reference TRBV5-1 and TRBJ2-2, is KAGVTQTPRYLIKTRGQQVTLSCSPISGHRSVSWYQQTPGQGLQFLFEYFSETQRNKGNFPGRFSGRQFSNSRSEMNVSTLELGDSALYLCASSLGERNTGELFFGEGSRLTVL.

This chain's CDR3 is CASSLVGNENSPLHF. CDR3 nucleotides: TGCGCCAGCAGCTTGGTGGGTAACGAAAATTCACCCCTCCACTTT. The rearrangement links TRBV5-1 to TRBJ1-6; D is uncertain. Per germline, CDR1 SGHRS and CDR2 YFSETQ. V was clipped by 0 bases and J by 7 bases, with 11 bases between them. CDR3 size: 15 residues.

This clonotype was observed a handful of times. This sequence joins TRBV19 and TRBJ1-5; tentatively, D is TRBD1 (6 bases). The CDR3 consists of 16 residues. Germline CDR1 reads LNHDA; CDR2 reads SQIVND (reference sequence). The V and J ends lost 5 bases and 2 bases respectively, with 16 bases between them. Here the CDR3 reads CASSVAGGRGNQPQHF. The CDR3 DNA follows: TGTGCCAGTAGTGTCGCGGGGGGCCGAGGCAATCAGCCCCAGCATTTT.

The chain links TRBV20-1 to TRBJ2-2, with 12 bases that match TRBD2. The CDR3 runs to 14 residues. Germline trimming cut 5 bases from V and 3 bases from J; bases unmatched to any gene: 1. Germline loops: CDR1 DFQATT, CDR2 SNEGSKA (reference sequence). CDR3 protein: CSARTSGDTGELFF. The CDR3 nucleotides read TGCAGTGCTCGGACTAGCGGGGACACCGGGGAGCTGTTTTTT.

In this sample, this clonotype turned up a few times. A junction end diverges from the germline sequence, so it may reflect a read error. The chain has TRBV5-4 and TRBJ2-7; 13 bases line up with TRBD2. CDR3 length: 15 residues. Per germline, CDR1 SGHNT and CDR2 YYREEE (reference sequence). CDR3 sequence: CAGSTEPGLAGEQYF. CDR3 DNA sequence: TGTGCCGGCAGCACCGAACCGGGACTAGCGGGAGAGCAGTACTTC.

In this sample, this clonotype turned up many times. This chain connects TRBV2 to TRBJ2-3; D perhaps matches TRBD2 (6 bases). V lost 6 bases, J lost 0 bases, and 7 bases lay in between. This CDR3 contains 13 residues. CDR1 is SNHLY and CDR2 is FYNNEI in the germline V gene. The CDR3 protein is CASRRGSTDTQYF. CDR3 DNA: TGTGCCAGCAGGCGGGGTAGCACAGATACGCAGTATTTT.

This clonotype was found many times. The genes are TRBV7-8 and TRBJ2-1; weak D call: TRBD1 (5 bases). Germline CDR1 reads SGHVS; CDR2 reads FQNEAQ. This CDR3 is built from 16 residues. V lost 0 bases and J 5 bases, leaving 14 bases between the germline ends. CDR3 sequence reads: CASSLAPRSQDNEQFF. DNA of the CDR3: TGTGCCAGCAGCTTAGCCCCCCGATCACAGGACAATGAGCAGTTCTTC.

This clonotype was observed a handful of times. The rearrangement links TRBV11-2 to TRBJ1-3; D unclear. The germline V gene encodes CDR1 SGHAT and CDR2 FQNNGV. Between the trimmed V and J ends, which lost 7 bases and 0 bases, there was a span of 4 bases. The CDR3 consists of 12 residues. The CDR3, as DNA: TGTGCCAGCACCTTCTCTGGAAACACCATATATTTT. Translated: CASTFSGNTIYF.

There are many counts of this clonotype. The chain is built from TRBV6-1 and TRBJ2-5, with D tentatively TRBD1 (7 bases). CDR1 and CDR2 from the germline V gene are MNHNS and SASEGT. The CDR3 covers 15 residues. V dropped 4 bases and J dropped 2 bases, with 14 bases sitting between them. CDR3 residues: CASSVPGGTQETQYF. The CDR3 nucleotides are TGTGCCAGCAGTGTTCCAGGGGGGACTCAAGAGACCCAGTACTTC.

This clonotype has only a few counts. The rearrangement links TRBV13 to TRBJ2-7; a weak D match, TRBD1 (6 bases). The ends were cut back, 5 bases at V and 3 bases at J, with 17 bases in the middle. Germline CDR1 is PRHDT and CDR2 is FYEKMQ (reference sequence). The CDR3 is 15 residues long. The CDR3 here is CASSLRGPSHYEQYF. DNA of the CDR3: TGTGCCAGCAGCCTCAGGGGACCCTCGCACTACGAGCAGTACTTC.

The V gene is TRBV7-2, the J gene TRBJ2-1, with a tentative D call TRBD1 (6 bases). Deletions cut 3 bases from V and 8 bases from J, with 14 bases between. The CDR3 totals 14 residues. Germline CDR1 is SGHTA and CDR2 is FQGNSA. As DNA, the CDR3 is TGTGCCAGCAGCTTTGATCAGGGGTGGGATGAGCAGTTCTTC. Its translation is CASSFDQGWDEQFF.

The gene calls are TRBV5-6 and TRBJ1-1; TRBD1 matches at 9 bases. The V segment lost 3 bases and the J segment 1 base; nucleotides outside the gene matches: 4. CDR3 length: 15 residues. Looked up from germline, CDR1 is SGHDT and CDR2 is YYEEEE. The CDR3 loop reads CASSSAGQGNTEAFF. CDR3 in DNA: TGTGCCAGCAGCTCGGCGGGACAGGGGAACACTGAAGCTTTCTTT.

This clonotype was counted many times. This sequence joins TRBV11-2 and TRBJ1-6; D might be TRBD1 (6 bases). This CDR3 region has 16 residues. Germline V gene lookup returns CDR1 SGHAT and CDR2 FQNNGV. Trimming took 2 bases from V and 7 from J, leaving 15 bases between them. CDR3 bases: TGTGCCAGCAGCTTAAGGGTAGGGGGGATAAATTCACCCCTCCACTTT. This translates into CASSLRVGGINSPLHF.

This clonotype was recorded at least ten times. The V gene is TRBV7-3, the J gene TRBJ2-7; the D call may be TRBD1 or TRBD2 (5 bases each). The CDR3 loop spans 13 amino acids. Germline assignment: CDR1 SGHTA and CDR2 FQGTGA. The ends were cut back, 3 bases at V and 7 bases at J, with 13 bases in the middle. The CDR3 DNA is TGTGCCAGCAGCTTGGGCCTGGGGGAGGAGCAGTACTTC. Translating it yields CASSLGLGEEQYF.

This clonotype has at least ten counts. The chain employs TRBV7-3 and TRBJ2-1, with 12 bases that match TRBD2. J gave up 9 bases and V 5 bases, and 11 bases lay outside the gene matches. Germline-derived CDR1 and CDR2 are SGHTA and FQGTGA. This CDR3 is 16 amino acids long. This chain's CDR3 is CASSTLAGGPGGEQFF. The DNA for the CDR3 is TGTGCCAGCAGCACTCTAGCGGGGGGGCCGGGTGGTGAGCAGTTCTTC.

This clonotype was observed at least ten times. The J gene is TRBJ1-1, the V gene TRBV11-3, with TRBD1 matching 9 bases. The CDR3 totals 14 residues. The V gene end was trimmed by 1 base and the J gene end by 5 bases; junction bases not matched to a gene: 2. Germline CDR1 reads SGHNT; CDR2 reads YENEEA. The CDR3 sequence: CASSLAGQGTEAFF. In nucleotides, the CDR3 is TGTGCCAGCAGCTTAGCGGGACAGGGAACTGAAGCTTTCTTT.

This chain links TRBV20-1 with TRBJ2-3; no clear D. Germline V gives CDR1 DFQATT, CDR2 SNEGSKA (reference sequence). This CDR3 comprises 14 residues. V dropped 1 base and J dropped 0 bases, with 8 bases sitting between them. CDR3 amino acids: CSARGISSTDTQYF. CDR3 nucleotide sequence: TGCAGTGCTAGAGGGATCTCTAGCACAGATACGCAGTATTTT.